These 7 T cell receptor beta chains came from one sample sequenced in a study of blood T cell repertoires in COVID-19. Profiled with immunoSEQ multiplex PCR; TCRdb holds only in-frame clones, not every one. The data hold 150,000 to 200,000 clones, with less than 85% observed a single time. What was sequenced was PBMCs or T cells enriched from blood (not recorded which). Receptors originate from a man in his fifties who had recovered from COVID-19.

This chain connects TRBV5-1 to TRBJ2-1, with TRBD1 as a possible D gene (5 bases). Looked up from germline, CDR1 is SGHRS and CDR2 is YFSETQ. V lost 5 bases to trimming and J lost 4 bases, with 13 bases between them. The CDR3 is 14 amino acids. In nucleotides, the CDR3 is TGCGCCAGCAGGTCAGGTCAGGGTTACAATGAGCAGTTCTTC. Its translation is CASRSGQGYNEQFF.

CDR3 DNA: TGTGCCAGCAGGACCCCCACAGGGGCTGGAAACACCATATATTTT. Translation: CASRTPTGAGNTIYF. The rearrangement uses TRBV25-1 and TRBJ1-3; 7 bases match TRBD1. The CDR3 is made up of 15 amino acids. J was trimmed by 2 bases and V by 6 bases; bases with no gene match: 7. Germline values: CDR1 MGHDK, CDR2 SYGVNS.

For the CDR3, the DNA is TGTGCCAGCAGCTTAACAGTGACAGGGGGTTTGGCTGAAGCTTTCTTT. It is translated as CASSLTVTGGLAEAFF. The chain uses TRBV7-3 and TRBJ1-1; 9 positions match TRBD1. CDR1 and CDR2 from the germline V gene are SGHTA and FQGTGA. The junction had 8 bases not matched to a gene; V was cut back by 0 bases and J by 6 bases. The CDR3 loop spans 16 amino acids.

The chain is built from TRBV7-2 and TRBJ1-3, with 10 bases that match TRBD1. The germline V gene encodes CDR1 SGHTA and CDR2 FQGNSA. Losses at the gene ends were 1 base for V and 1 base for J; bases not matched to a gene: 4. The CDR3 sequence is 17 residues long. The CDR3: CASSLGGTGVSGNTIYF. CDR3 nucleotides: TGTGCCAGCAGCTTAGGCGGGACAGGGGTTTCTGGAAACACCATATATTTT.

This sequence joins TRBV18 and TRBJ2-7; D is uncertain. The CDR3 length is 13 residues. The ends were cut back, 3 bases at V and 3 bases at J, with 9 bases in the middle. Germline loops: CDR1 KGHSH, CDR2 LQKENI. The CDR3, as DNA: TGTGCCAGCTCACCGGTCCGGTACTACGAGCAGTACTTC. As protein: CASSPVRYYEQYF. Combining the CDR3 with reference TRBV18 and TRBJ2-7 gives the whole variable domain NAGVMQNPRHLVRRRGQEARLRCSPMKGHSHVYWYRQLPEEGLKFMVYLQKENIIDESGMPKERFSAEFPKEGPSILRIQQVVRGDSAAYFCASSPVRYYEQYFGPGTRLTVT.

The chain has TRBV28 and TRBJ2-3, with D unresolved. Deletions cut 8 bases from V and 0 bases from J, with 12 bases between. The germline V gene has CDR1 MDHEN and CDR2 SYDVKM. The CDR3 runs to 14 residues. The CDR3 nucleotides are TGTGCCAGCCCCTATCGCCTGAGCACAGATACGCAGTATTTT. It specifies CASPYRLSTDTQYF.

The V call is TRBV18, the J call TRBJ1-5, with D hard to call. The CDR3 spans 18 residues. The V gene lost 5 bases and the J gene lost 6 bases, with 26 bases spanning the gap. CDR1 KGHSH and CDR2 LQKENI come from the germline V gene. CDR3 sequence (DNA): TGTGCCAGCTCAGCAGGTTCGGGGTTTACCCGTCTCGGTCAGCCCCAGCATTTT. Amino acid sequence: CASSAGSGFTRLGQPQHF.